This T cell receptor beta chain is drawn from a study of OX40 agonist ivuxolimab in advanced cancers. Study in general: The dose-escalation cohort was approximately 85% male, with a mean age of around 54 years, ranging about 23 to 90. Antecedent anti-PD-1, anti-PD-L1 or anti-CTLA-4 therapy was permissible, with under 50% having received some.

At cycle 4 day 1, cycle 7 day 1, and baseline, blood was sampled. Measured with immunoSEQ multiplex PCR; TCRdb has only the in-frame clones, and not every one. The sample includes 35,000 to 40,000 clones, 82% seen only once; the top ten take roughly 2%. The CDR3 totals 15 residues. Germline values: CDR1 SGHRS, CDR2 YFSETQ. Deletions cut 5 bases from V and 4 bases from J, with 15 bases between. The specimen was CD4+ or CD8+ T cells sorted from blood, collected in a trial of the OX40 agonist ivuxolimab. This chain connects TRBV5-1 to TRBJ2-2; the D is unclear. The receptor was isolated from an adult with an advanced solid tumor such as melanoma, head and neck, liver or kidney cancer. The CDR3 spells CASRPYNWGTGELFF. The CDR3 coding sequence is TGCGCCAGCAGGCCGTACAACTGGGGCACCGGGGAGCTGTTTTTT.